These T cell receptor beta chains were read from a single sample in a study of blood T cell repertoires in COVID-19. Clones were sequenced by immunoSEQ multiplex PCR, and TCRdb holds only the in-frame ones, with some missing. Of under 250,000 clones in the sample, more than 75% were seen once. Sequencing was done on a sample of peripheral blood. The receptors were gathered from a woman between 55 and 75 years old who had recovered from COVID-19. CDR3s include the opening cysteine and the closing phenylalanine or tryptophan. The D gene is left open where the match is weak. Size tells how often a clone was seen (once, few, many) or the class of an expanded clone, and some rows leave it out.

CDR3aa: CASSSTGGVNQPQHF; CDR3nt: TGTGCCAGTAGTAGTACAGGGGGTGTCAATCAGCCCCAGCATTTT; j_gene: TRBJ1-5; abundance: -; v_gene: TRBV19; d_gene: TRBD1
CDR3aa: CASSLGQGLSGNTIYF; CDR3nt: TGTGCCAGCAGCTTAGGCCAGGGTCTCTCTGGAAACACCATATATTTT; j_gene: TRBJ1-3; abundance: -; v_gene: TRBV7-2; d_gene: -
CDR3aa: CASSLAGEKQFF; CDR3nt: TGTGCCAGCAGCTTGGCTGGGGAGAAGCAGTTCTTC; j_gene: TRBJ2-1; abundance: -; v_gene: TRBV5-6; d_gene: -
CDR3aa: CASSGTGSNTGELFF; CDR3nt: TGTGCCAGCAGCGGGACAGGGTCGAACACCGGGGAGCTGTTTTTT; j_gene: TRBJ2-2; abundance: once; v_gene: TRBV11-3; d_gene: TRBD1
CDR3aa: CASTKTGKNTEAFF; CDR3nt: TGTGCCAGTACCAAAACAGGGAAGAACACTGAAGCTTTCTTT; j_gene: TRBJ1-1; abundance: -; v_gene: TRBV19; d_gene: -
CDR3aa: CASSLASGGATGTDTQYF; CDR3nt: TGCGCCAGCAGCTTGGCCAGCGGGGGGGCGACCGGCACAGATACGCAGTATTTT; j_gene: TRBJ2-3; abundance: once; v_gene: TRBV5-1; d_gene: TRBD2
CDR3aa: CASSLDRVGNEQFF; CDR3nt: TGTGCCAGCAGCCTGGACAGGGTGGGGAATGAGCAGTTCTTC; j_gene: TRBJ2-1; abundance: -; v_gene: TRBV6-5; d_gene: TRBD1
CDR3aa: CASSDPGTPNTGELFF; CDR3nt: TGTGCCAGCAGCGACCCCGGGACTCCGAACACCGGGGAGCTGTTTTTT; j_gene: TRBJ2-2; abundance: -; v_gene: TRBV9; d_gene: -
CDR3aa: CASSLGGAGGQYF; CDR3nt: TGTGCCAGCAGCTTGGGCGGGGCCGGCGGGCAGTATTTT; j_gene: TRBJ2-3; abundance: -; v_gene: TRBV11-2; d_gene: -
CDR3aa: CASQQTLSNQPQHF; CDR3nt: TGTGCCAGCCAACAGACCCTAAGCAATCAGCCCCAGCATTTT; j_gene: TRBJ1-5; abundance: many; v_gene: TRBV2; d_gene: -
CDR3aa: CASSSRTVNTGELFF; CDR3nt: TGTGCCAGCAGCTCAAGGACAGTCAACACCGGGGAGCTGTTTTTT; j_gene: TRBJ2-2; abundance: -; v_gene: TRBV7-2; d_gene: -
CDR3aa: CASSFAATGDEQYF; CDR3nt: TGTGCCAGCAGCTTTGCCGCGACAGGGGACGAGCAGTACTTC; j_gene: TRBJ2-7; abundance: once; v_gene: TRBV7-2; d_gene: TRBD1
CDR3aa: CASSLSADTQYF; CDR3nt: TGTGCCAGCAGCTTATCGGCAGATACGCAGTATTTT; j_gene: TRBJ2-3; abundance: -; v_gene: TRBV7-3; d_gene: -
CDR3aa: CASSLPGNEKLFF; CDR3nt: TGTGCCAGCAGCTTGCCGGGAAATGAAAAACTGTTTTTT; j_gene: TRBJ1-4; abundance: -; v_gene: TRBV5-4; d_gene: -
CDR3aa: CASNRPGVGQPQHF; CDR3nt: TGTGCCAGTAACCGCCCAGGGGTTGGTCAGCCCCAGCATTTT; j_gene: TRBJ1-5; abundance: -; v_gene: TRBV19; d_gene: -
CDR3aa: CASNTGGAAYSPLHF; CDR3nt: TGCGCCAGCAACACGGGAGGGGCGGCCTATTCACCCCTCCACTTT; j_gene: TRBJ1-6; abundance: -; v_gene: TRBV5-1; d_gene: -
CDR3aa: CASRPTGGGGEKLFF; CDR3nt: TGTGCCAGCCGCCCCACGGGGGGAGGAGGTGAAAAACTGTTTTTT; j_gene: TRBJ1-4; abundance: -; v_gene: TRBV6-5; d_gene: -
CDR3aa: CASSPQVLSSYEQYF; CDR3nt: TGTGCCAGCAGCCCCCAGGTCCTTAGCTCCTACGAGCAGTACTTC; j_gene: TRBJ2-7; abundance: few; v_gene: TRBV11-2; d_gene: -
CDR3aa: CASSPGLAGGIPGELFF; CDR3nt: TGTGCCAGCAGCCCGGGCCTAGCGGGGGGGATCCCCGGGGAGCTGTTTTTT; j_gene: TRBJ2-2; abundance: -; v_gene: TRBV5-4; d_gene: TRBD2
CDR3aa: CASSTYRATYEQYF; CDR3nt: TGTGCCAGCAGTACATACAGGGCTACCTACGAGCAGTACTTC; j_gene: TRBJ2-7; abundance: -; v_gene: TRBV27; d_gene: -
CDR3aa: CASSTTQGTYYGYTF; CDR3nt: TGTGCCAGCAGTACCACACAGGGGACTTACTATGGCTACACCTTC; j_gene: TRBJ1-2; abundance: -; v_gene: TRBV28; d_gene: TRBD1
CDR3aa: CASSEARGGSSKPQHF; CDR3nt: TGTGCCAGCAGTGAAGCGAGGGGGGGGTCAAGTAAGCCCCAGCATTTT; j_gene: TRBJ1-5; abundance: -; v_gene: TRBV6-1; d_gene: -
CDR3aa: CASSKGPGGGTDTQYF; CDR3nt: TGTGCCAGCAGCAAAGGGCCCGGGGGTGGCACAGATACGCAGTATTTT; j_gene: TRBJ2-3; abundance: -; v_gene: TRBV7-3; d_gene: -
CDR3aa: CASSFVSGRSSYEQYF; CDR3nt: TGTGCCAGCAGTTTTGTGTCAGGGAGGAGCTCCTACGAGCAGTACTTC; j_gene: TRBJ2-7; abundance: -; v_gene: TRBV28; d_gene: -
CDR3aa: CASSPEGLRGTQYF; CDR3nt: TGTGCCAGCAGCCCCGAAGGACTTCGGGGGACCCAGTACTTC; j_gene: TRBJ2-5; abundance: -; v_gene: TRBV9; d_gene: -
CDR3aa: CASSFDPGQNQPQHF; CDR3nt: TGTGCCAGCAGCTTTGATCCGGGACAGAATCAGCCCCAGCATTTT; j_gene: TRBJ1-5; abundance: -; v_gene: TRBV9; d_gene: TRBD1
CDR3aa: CASSIWFGGRMDSPLHF; CDR3nt: TGTGCCAGTAGTATTTGGTTTGGGGGCCGGATGGATTCACCCCTCCACTTT; j_gene: TRBJ1-6; abundance: -; v_gene: TRBV19; d_gene: -
CDR3aa: CAAPGTSGGAADTQYF; CDR3nt: TGTGCCGCTCCAGGGACTAGCGGGGGGGCCGCAGATACGCAGTATTTT; j_gene: TRBJ2-3; abundance: few; v_gene: TRBV28; d_gene: TRBD2
CDR3aa: CASSPISGTGSYEQYF; CDR3nt: TGTGCCAGCTCACCAATTTCCGGGACAGGGTCCTACGAGCAGTACTTC; j_gene: TRBJ2-7; abundance: -; v_gene: TRBV18; d_gene: TRBD1
CDR3aa: CASSLPGTDEKLFF; CDR3nt: TGTGCCAGCAGCTTGCCCGGGACAGATGAAAAACTGTTTTTT; j_gene: TRBJ1-4; abundance: -; v_gene: TRBV7-2; d_gene: TRBD1
CDR3aa: CASSLLGYEQYF; CDR3nt: TGTGCCAGCAGCCTCCTAGGATACGAGCAGTACTTC; j_gene: TRBJ2-7; abundance: -; v_gene: TRBV3-1/TRBV3-2; d_gene: -
CDR3aa: CASTPQGPYEQYF; CDR3nt: TGTGCCAGCACCCCGCAGGGTCCCTACGAGCAGTACTTC; j_gene: TRBJ2-7; abundance: many; v_gene: TRBV28; d_gene: -
CDR3aa: CASGLQGSNYGYTF; CDR3nt: TGTGCCAGCGGATTACAGGGATCTAACTATGGCTACACCTTC; j_gene: TRBJ1-2; abundance: -; v_gene: TRBV27; d_gene: -
CDR3aa: CASSLAGFNTYEQYF; CDR3nt: TGTGCCAGCAGTCTAGCGGGGTTCAACACCTACGAGCAGTACTTC; j_gene: TRBJ2-7; abundance: -; v_gene: TRBV28; d_gene: TRBD2
CDR3aa: CASRQWTGKNIQYF; CDR3nt: TGTGCCAGCAGACAATGGACAGGGAAAAACATTCAGTACTTC; j_gene: TRBJ2-4; abundance: -; v_gene: TRBV5-6; d_gene: TRBD1
CDR3aa: CSGRQATNEKLFF; CDR3nt: TGCAGCGGACGACAGGCAACTAATGAAAAACTGTTTTTT; j_gene: TRBJ1-4; abundance: few; v_gene: TRBV29-1; d_gene: -
CDR3aa: CASSSGQVGEKLFF; CDR3nt: TGTGCCAGCAGCTCGGGACAGGTGGGCGAAAAACTGTTTTTT; j_gene: TRBJ1-4; abundance: -; v_gene: TRBV7-9; d_gene: TRBD1
CDR3aa: CASSLPADQGGGYTF; CDR3nt: TGTGCCAGCAGCTTACCGGCGGATCAGGGAGGTGGCTACACCTTC; j_gene: TRBJ1-2; abundance: -; v_gene: TRBV7-9; d_gene: -
CDR3aa: CASSAAGSGYTF; CDR3nt: TGCGCCAGCAGTGCGGCAGGCTCTGGCTACACCTTC; j_gene: TRBJ1-2; abundance: -; v_gene: TRBV10-2; d_gene: -
CDR3aa: CASSFTPMTDNYGYTF; CDR3nt: TGCGCCAGCAGCTTCACCCCGATGACAGACAACTATGGCTACACCTTC; j_gene: TRBJ1-2; abundance: -; v_gene: TRBV5-1; d_gene: -
CDR3aa: CASSPRSGGSGANVLTF; CDR3nt: TGCGCCAGCAGCCCACGGTCAGGGGGCTCTGGGGCCAACGTCCTGACTTTC; j_gene: TRBJ2-6; abundance: -; v_gene: TRBV5-1; d_gene: TRBD1
CDR3aa: CASRGRTEAFF; CDR3nt: TGTGCCAGCCGCGGTCGGACTGAAGCTTTCTTT; j_gene: TRBJ1-1; abundance: -; v_gene: TRBV3-1/TRBV3-2; d_gene: -
CDR3aa: CASSPTAPTGQQRIVREQYF; CDR3nt: TGTGCCAGCAGCCCCACAGCCCCGACAGGTCAACAACGTATCGTGCGGGAGCAGTACTTC; j_gene: TRBJ2-7; abundance: -; v_gene: TRBV4-2; d_gene: -
CDR3aa: CASTLAGGPGELFF; CDR3nt: TGTGCCAGCACCCTAGCAGGAGGGCCCGGGGAGCTGTTTTTT; j_gene: TRBJ2-2; abundance: -; v_gene: TRBV25-1; d_gene: -
CDR3aa: CASSQGNRIEAFF; CDR3nt: TGTGCCAGCAGCCAAGGAAACAGAATCGAAGCTTTCTTT; j_gene: TRBJ1-1; abundance: -; v_gene: TRBV3-1/TRBV3-2; d_gene: -
CDR3aa: CASSPGPENTEAFF; CDR3nt: TGCGCCAGCAGCCCTGGGCCAGAGAACACTGAAGCTTTCTTT; j_gene: TRBJ1-1; abundance: -; v_gene: TRBV5-1; d_gene: -
CDR3aa: CASSTGTSGGEQFF; CDR3nt: TGTGCCAGCAGCACGGGGACTAGCGGGGGGGAGCAGTTCTTC; j_gene: TRBJ2-1; abundance: -; v_gene: TRBV7-8; d_gene: TRBD2
CDR3aa: CAIASLGQNNEQFF; CDR3nt: TGTGCCATCGCTAGCCTGGGACAGAACAATGAGCAGTTCTTC; j_gene: TRBJ2-1; abundance: -; v_gene: TRBV2; d_gene: TRBD1